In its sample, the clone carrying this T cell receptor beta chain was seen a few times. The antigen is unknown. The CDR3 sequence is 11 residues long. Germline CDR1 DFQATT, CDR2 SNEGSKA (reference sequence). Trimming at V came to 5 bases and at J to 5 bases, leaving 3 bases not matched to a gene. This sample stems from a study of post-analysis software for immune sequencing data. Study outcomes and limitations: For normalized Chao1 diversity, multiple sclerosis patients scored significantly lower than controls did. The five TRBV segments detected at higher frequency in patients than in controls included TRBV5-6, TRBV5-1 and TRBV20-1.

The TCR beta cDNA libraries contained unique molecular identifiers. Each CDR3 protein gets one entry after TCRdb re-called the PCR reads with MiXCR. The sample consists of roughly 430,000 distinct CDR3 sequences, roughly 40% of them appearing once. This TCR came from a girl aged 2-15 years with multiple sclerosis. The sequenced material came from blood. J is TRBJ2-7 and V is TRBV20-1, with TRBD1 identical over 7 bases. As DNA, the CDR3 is TGCAGTGCTCAAGGGGGCAACGAGCAGTACTTC. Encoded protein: CSAQGGNEQYF.